Presented here are 20 T cell receptor beta chains from one specimen sequenced in a study of CD8+ T cells in alopecia areata. The treatment denotes: oral pan-JAK inhibitor, 5-10 mg twice daily. Isolated RNA was reverse transcribed into cDNA used as the sequencing template. Profiling relied on immunoSEQ multiplex PCR, and the TCRdb table lists in-frame clones only, not all of them. This sample has some 80,000 clones, with approximately 64% found just once. Sample: CD8+ T cells sorted from blood, taken at week 24, from a patient treated with tofacitinib. The receptor source for this set is a human donor with alopecia areata.

This clone is a singleton in its sample. This chain joins TRBV2 and TRBJ1-2; D not resolved. V was cut by 6 bases and J by 6 bases, with 26 bases left in between. This CDR3 is 17 amino acids long. Germline assignment: CDR1 SNHLY and CDR2 FYNNEI. CDR3 in DNA: TGTGCCAGCAGCGATGGGGATTGGCCAGGAAGGTCTGATGGCTACACCTTC. This gives the protein CASSDGDWPGRSDGYTF.

This clone was seen more than once but under ten times. This sequence joins TRBV7-9 and TRBJ2-1; D remains unclear. The CDR3 sequence is 13 residues long. The V gene's germline CDR1 is SEHNR and CDR2 FQNEAQ (reference sequence). Trimming pared 5 bases from V and 4 bases from J, leaving 9 bases between. Here the CDR3 DNA reads TGTGCCAGCAGCGAAACAGATTACAATGAGCAGTTCTTC. Translated, it gives CASSETDYNEQFF.

This clone was seen a few times. A far larger clone lies a single base away; this is likely a read error. The sample contains more than one DNA sequence encoding this CDR3. The rearrangement joins TRBV4-1 to TRBJ2-7; D is uncertain. CDR1 and CDR2 from the germline V gene are MGHRA and YSYEKL. V was cut by 0 bases and J by 3 bases, with 3 bases left in between. CDR3 length: 12 amino acids. CDR3 DNA: TGCGCCAGCAGCCAAGATAGCTACGAGCAGTACTTC. Protein sequence: CASSQDSYEQYF.

This clone has a single count. The V and J genes are TRBV7-9 and TRBJ2-5; the D is unclear. Germline V gives CDR1 SEHNR, CDR2 FQNEAQ (reference sequence). This CDR3 region has 15 residues. The V gene lost 6 bases and the J gene lost 2 bases, with 16 bases spanning the gap. The CDR3 protein is CASRSTSRKQETQYF. The CDR3 bases are TGTGCCAGCAGATCTACCTCCCGGAAGCAAGAGACCCAGTACTTC.

V is TRBV4-3 and J is TRBJ2-7; 10 bases align to TRBD1. This CDR3 is 14 amino acids long. Trimming took 3 bases from V and 5 from J; bases not matched to a gene: 4. In germline, CDR1 is LGHNA, CDR2 YSLEER. CDR3 protein: CASSQDRGVDEQYF. Written as DNA, the CDR3 is TGCGCCAGCAGCCAGGACAGGGGGGTTGACGAGCAGTACTTC.

The chain recombines TRBV5-1 with TRBJ2-3; a possible D gene is TRBD1 (6 bases). CDR3 length: 16 amino acids. From germline, CDR1 is SGHRS and CDR2 YFSETQ. V shed 4 bases and J shed 2 bases, with 17 bases lying between them. The CDR3, as DNA: TGCGCCAGCAGCGACCGACAGGCAATAATCACAGATACGCAGTATTTT. Amino acid sequence: CASSDRQAIITDTQYF.

CDR3: CASSPGTGGTGELFF. Written as DNA, the CDR3 is TGTGCCAGTAGTCCCGGGACCGGGGGCACCGGGGAGCTGTTTTTT. This chain uses TRBV19 with TRBJ2-2; D is perhaps TRBD2 (6 bases). The CDR3 is made up of 15 amino acids. Between the trimmed V and J ends, which lost 5 bases and 4 bases, there was a span of 14 bases. The germline V gene encodes CDR1 LNHDA and CDR2 SQIVND (reference sequence). The whole variable domain, remainder taken from reference TRBV19 and TRBJ2-2, is DGGITQSPKYLFRKEGQNVTLSCEQNLNHDAMYWYRQDPGQGLRLIYYSQIVNDFQKGDIAEGYSVSREKKESFPLTVTSAQKNPTAFYLCASSPGTGGTGELFFGEGSRLTVL.

The chain is built from TRBV2 and TRBJ2-7, with no clear D. In germline, CDR1 is SNHLY, CDR2 FYNNEI. V was pared by 3 bases and J by 1 base, with 10 bases between. The CDR3 covers 14 residues. The CDR3 region has the DNA TGTGCCAGCAGTGACTTTAAGGGTTCCTACGAGCAGTACTTC. It specifies CASSDFKGSYEQYF.

The chain recombines TRBV6-6 with TRBJ2-5, with D possibly matching TRBD2 (5 bases). The CDR3 has 13 residues. Trimming took 4 bases from V and 3 from J, leaving 9 bases between them. Per germline, CDR1 MNHNY and CDR2 SVGAGI (reference sequence). The CDR3 DNA reads as TGTGCCAGCAGTTTTCTCGGGGAAGAGACCCAGTACTTC. It encodes CASSFLGEETQYF.

V and J are TRBV28 and TRBJ1-1; tentative D call: TRBD1 (6 bases). Trimming stripped 5 bases from V and 8 bases from J, with 9 bases between. The CDR3 extends over 11 amino acids. Germline lookup yields CDR1 MDHEN and CDR2 SYDVKM. The CDR3 DNA reads as TGTGCCAGCAGTCCTGGACAGGAAGCTTTCTTT. Translating it yields CASSPGQEAFF.

The CDR3 region is CAISDPGEADTQYF. DNA of the CDR3: TGTGCCATCAGTGATCCGGGGGAGGCAGATACGCAGTATTTT. This rearrangement joins TRBV10-3 to TRBJ2-3; a weak D match, TRBD2 (6 bases). The CDR3 has 14 residues. V was pared by 3 bases and J by 4 bases, with 11 bases between. Germline loops: CDR1 ENHRY, CDR2 SYGVKD.

V and J are TRBV29-1 and TRBJ2-1; D not certain. CDR3 length: 12 residues. Per the germline V gene, CDR1 is SQVTM and CDR2 is ANQGSEA. V lost 2 bases and J lost 7, with 9 bases in between. The CDR3 loop reads CSVERGENEQFF. In DNA, the CDR3 is TGCAGCGTTGAACGTGGAGAAAATGAGCAGTTCTTC.

The chain is built from TRBV7-2 and TRBJ2-7, with 7 positions matching TRBD1. Germline values: CDR1 SGHTA, CDR2 FQGNSA. The length of the CDR3 is 15 residues. The V and J ends lost 2 bases and 6 bases, in that order; junction bases with no gene match: 10. The CDR3 region has the DNA TGTGCCAGCAGCTTATGGACAGGACCCCCCGGCGAGCAGTACTTC. Encoded protein: CASSLWTGPPGEQYF.

J is TRBJ2-3 and V is TRBV7-6; 8 nucleotides align to TRBD2. The V gene end was trimmed by 1 base and the J gene end by 1 base; junction bases not matched to a gene: 1. The CDR3 has 15 residues. The germline gives CDR1 SGHVS, CDR2 FNYEAQ. The CDR3 spells CASSLELAGTDTQYF. The DNA for the CDR3 is TGTGCCAGCAGCTTAGAACTAGCGGGCACAGATACGCAGTATTTT.

The chain links TRBV27 to TRBJ2-3; 14 bases fit TRBD2. The CDR3 sequence is 16 residues long. Germline CDR1 and CDR2: MNHEY and SMNVEV (reference sequence). V trimming: 4 bases; J trimming: 4 bases; junction bases outside the gene matches: 4. DNA for the CDR3: TGTGCCAGCAGTTGGGGACTAGCGGGAGATGCAGATACGCAGTATTTT. It translates to CASSWGLAGDADTQYF.

V is TRBV27 and J is TRBJ2-5, with TRBD1 matching over 12 bases. Per the germline V gene, CDR1 is MNHEY and CDR2 is SMNVEV (reference sequence). With V trimmed by 8 bases and J by 4 bases, 8 bases remained unmatched. The CDR3 contains 15 residues. The CDR3 loop reads CASSPGTGGGETQYF. CDR3 DNA sequence: TGTGCCAGCTCCCCCGGGACAGGGGGCGGAGAGACCCAGTACTTC.

This chain uses TRBV19 with TRBJ1-5; D unclear. This CDR3 spans 15 amino acids. From germline, CDR1 is LNHDA and CDR2 SQIVND (reference sequence). V was cut by 5 bases and J by 3 bases, with 14 bases left in between. The chain's CDR3 is CASSESSASNQPQHF. In DNA, the CDR3 is TGTGCCAGTAGTGAGTCGTCAGCTTCCAATCAGCCCCAGCATTTT.

The rearrangement joins TRBV4-1 to TRBJ2-1; perhaps TRBD2 as D (5 bases). Germline V gives CDR1 MGHRA, CDR2 YSYEKL. The CDR3 sequence is 16 residues long. V was shortened by 1 base and J by 1 base, with 11 bases between the two germline ends. This chain's CDR3 is CASSQAGGFSYNEQFF. The CDR3 nucleotides read TGCGCCAGCAGCCAAGCGGGCGGGTTTTCCTACAATGAGCAGTTCTTC.

The CDR3 DNA reads TGTGCCAGCAGCCCAGCCGTGAGGTCTCAAGAGACCCAGTACTTC. This codes for CASSPAVRSQETQYF. The chain recombines TRBV7-9 with TRBJ2-5; D gene ambiguous. The CDR3 loop spans 15 amino acids. V was pared by 5 bases and J by 2 bases, with 15 bases between. CDR1 is SEHNR and CDR2 is FQNEAQ in the germline V gene (reference sequence). The complete variable domain, with remaining parts taken from reference TRBV7-9 and TRBJ2-5, reads DTGVSQNPRHKITKRGQNVTFRCDPISEHNRLYWYRQTLGQGPEFLTYFQNEAQLEKSRLLSDRFSAERPKGSFSTLEIQRTEQGDSAMYLCASSPAVRSQETQYFGPGTRLLVL.

The genes are TRBV9 and TRBJ1-2, with 8 bases matching TRBD1. This CDR3 contains 14 residues. CDR1 is SGDLS, CDR2 YYNGEE, per germline. V shed 0 bases, J shed 4 bases, and the junction held 2 bases outside the gene matches. In nucleotides, the CDR3 is TGTGCCAGCAGCGTAGACACAGGGGGCTATGGCTACACCTTC. This gives the protein CASSVDTGGYGYTF.